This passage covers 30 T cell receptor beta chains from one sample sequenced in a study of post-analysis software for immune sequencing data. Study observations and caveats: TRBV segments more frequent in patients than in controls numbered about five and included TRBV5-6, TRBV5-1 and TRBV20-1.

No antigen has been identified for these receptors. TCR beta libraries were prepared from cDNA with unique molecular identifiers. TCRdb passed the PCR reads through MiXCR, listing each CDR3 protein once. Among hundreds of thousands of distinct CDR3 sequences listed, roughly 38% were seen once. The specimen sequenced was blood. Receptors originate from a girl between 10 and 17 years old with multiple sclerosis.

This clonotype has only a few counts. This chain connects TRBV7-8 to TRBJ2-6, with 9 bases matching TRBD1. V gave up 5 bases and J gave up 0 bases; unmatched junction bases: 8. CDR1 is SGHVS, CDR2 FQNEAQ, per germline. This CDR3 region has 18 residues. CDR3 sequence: CASSPTGTGYSGANVLTF. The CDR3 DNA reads TGTGCCAGCAGCCCGACCGGGACAGGGTACTCTGGGGCCAACGTCCTGACTTTC.

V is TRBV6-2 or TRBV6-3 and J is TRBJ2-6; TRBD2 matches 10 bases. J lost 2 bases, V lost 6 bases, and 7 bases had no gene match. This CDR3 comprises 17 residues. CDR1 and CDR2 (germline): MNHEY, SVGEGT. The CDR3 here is CASSPTSGGAGANVLTF. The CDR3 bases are TGTGCCAGCAGCCCAACAAGCGGGGGGGCTGGGGCCAACGTCCTGACTTTC.

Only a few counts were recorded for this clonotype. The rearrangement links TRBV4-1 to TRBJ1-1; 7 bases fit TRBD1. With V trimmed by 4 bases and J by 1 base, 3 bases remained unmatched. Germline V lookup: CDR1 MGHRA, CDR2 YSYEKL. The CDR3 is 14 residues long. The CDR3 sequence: CASSPWTGNTEAFF. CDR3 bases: TGCGCCAGCAGCCCTTGGACAGGGAACACTGAAGCTTTCTTT.

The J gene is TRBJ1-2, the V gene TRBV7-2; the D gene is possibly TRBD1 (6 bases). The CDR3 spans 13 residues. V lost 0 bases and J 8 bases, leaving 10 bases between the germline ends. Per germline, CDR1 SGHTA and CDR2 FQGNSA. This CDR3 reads CASSLAWTEGYTF. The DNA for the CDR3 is TGTGCCAGCAGCTTAGCCTGGACAGAAGGCTACACCTTC.

The CDR3 coding sequence is TGTGCCAGCAGTTACTCTTCTGGGTACAATGAGCAGTTCTTC. It translates to CASSYSSGYNEQFF. The chain uses TRBV6-5 and TRBJ2-1; D unclear. Trimming took off 0 bases at V and 4 bases at J, with 7 bases between the two ends. CDR1 MNHEY and CDR2 SVGAGI come from the germline V gene. CDR3 length: 14 residues.

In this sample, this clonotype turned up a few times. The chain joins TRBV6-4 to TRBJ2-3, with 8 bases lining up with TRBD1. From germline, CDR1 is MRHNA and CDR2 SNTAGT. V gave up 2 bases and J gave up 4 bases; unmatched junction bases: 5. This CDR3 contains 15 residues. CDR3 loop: CASSDQGASADTQYF. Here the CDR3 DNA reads TGTGCCAGCAGTGACCAGGGGGCAAGCGCAGATACGCAGTATTTT.

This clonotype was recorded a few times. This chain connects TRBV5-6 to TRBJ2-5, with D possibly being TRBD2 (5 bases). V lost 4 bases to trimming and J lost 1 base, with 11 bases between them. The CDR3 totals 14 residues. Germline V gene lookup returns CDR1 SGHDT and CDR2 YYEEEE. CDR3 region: CASSPGLIQETQYF. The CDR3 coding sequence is TGTGCCAGCAGCCCCGGACTGATCCAAGAGACCCAGTACTTC.

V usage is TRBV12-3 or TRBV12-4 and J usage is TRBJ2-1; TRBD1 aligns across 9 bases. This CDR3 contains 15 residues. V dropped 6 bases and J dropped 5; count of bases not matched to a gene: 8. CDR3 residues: CASSRTGTGHNEQFF. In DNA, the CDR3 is TGTGCCAGCAGCCGAACCGGGACAGGGCACAATGAGCAGTTCTTC.

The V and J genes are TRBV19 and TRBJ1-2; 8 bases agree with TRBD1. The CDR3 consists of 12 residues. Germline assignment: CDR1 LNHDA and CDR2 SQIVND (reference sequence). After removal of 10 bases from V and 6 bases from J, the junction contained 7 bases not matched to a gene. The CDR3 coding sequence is TGTGCCACTCAGGGGGCGCGTCATGGCTACACCTTC. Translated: CATQGARHGYTF. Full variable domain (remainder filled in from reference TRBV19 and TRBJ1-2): DGGITQSPKYLFRKEGQNVTLSCEQNLNHDAMYWYRQDPGQGLRLIYYSQIVNDFQKGDIAEGYSVSREKKESFPLTVTSAQKNPTAFYLCATQGARHGYTFGSGTRLTVV.

CDR3: CATSDREEGEIQYF. CDR3 bases: TGTGCCACCAGCGACAGGGAGGAGGGAGAGATCCAGTACTTC. The chain is built from TRBV24-1 and TRBJ2-4; TRBD1 is a possible D gene (7 bases). The CDR3 is 14 amino acids. The ends were cut back, 7 bases at V and 13 bases at J, with 22 bases in the middle. Germline V gives CDR1 KGHDR, CDR2 SFDVKD.

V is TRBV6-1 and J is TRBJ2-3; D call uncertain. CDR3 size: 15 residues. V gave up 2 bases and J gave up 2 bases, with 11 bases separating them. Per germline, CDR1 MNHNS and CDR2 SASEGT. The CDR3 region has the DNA TGTGCCAGCAGTGAAAGGCCAGTCTTCACAGATACGCAGTATTTT. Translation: CASSERPVFTDTQYF.

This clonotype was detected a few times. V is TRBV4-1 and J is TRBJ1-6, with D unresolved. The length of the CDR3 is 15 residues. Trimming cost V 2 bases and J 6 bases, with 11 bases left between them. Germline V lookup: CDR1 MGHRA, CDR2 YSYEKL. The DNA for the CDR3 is TGCGCCAGCAGCCAAAAAGCGGGGATTAATTCACCCCTCCACTTT. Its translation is CASSQKAGINSPLHF.

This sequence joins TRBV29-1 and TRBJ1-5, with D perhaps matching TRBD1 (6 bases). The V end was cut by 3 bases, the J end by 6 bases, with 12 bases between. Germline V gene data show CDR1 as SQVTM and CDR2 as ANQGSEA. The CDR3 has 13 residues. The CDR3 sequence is CSVEGGTGQPQHF. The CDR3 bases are TGCAGCGTTGAGGGGGGCACCGGTCAGCCCCAGCATTTT.

CDR3 region: CASSSRLAGGFNEQFF. CDR3 nucleotide sequence: TGTGCCAGCAGCTCTCGACTAGCGGGGGGCTTCAATGAGCAGTTCTTC. The chain has TRBV6-5 and TRBJ2-1, with 13 bases aligning to TRBD2. J gave up 6 bases and V 6 bases, and 8 bases lay outside the gene matches. The CDR3 is 16 residues long. Germline CDR1 MNHEY, CDR2 SVGAGI.

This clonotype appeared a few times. CDR3 in amino acids: CASSYRTGTYNEQFF. In DNA, the CDR3 is TGCGCCAGCAGCTACCGGACAGGGACCTACAATGAGCAGTTCTTC. The chain couples TRBV4-1 to TRBJ2-1, with 8 positions matching TRBD1. This CDR3 comprises 15 residues. The germline gives CDR1 MGHRA, CDR2 YSYEKL. J lost 2 bases, V lost 5 bases, and 5 bases had no gene match.

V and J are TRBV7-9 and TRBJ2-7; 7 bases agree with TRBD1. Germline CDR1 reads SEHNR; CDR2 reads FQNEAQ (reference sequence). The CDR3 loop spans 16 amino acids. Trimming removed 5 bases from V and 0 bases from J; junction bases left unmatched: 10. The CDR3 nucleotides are TGTGCCAGCAGCGAGGGGGCAGGTCTCAGCTCCTACGAGCAGTACTTC. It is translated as CASSEGAGLSSYEQYF.

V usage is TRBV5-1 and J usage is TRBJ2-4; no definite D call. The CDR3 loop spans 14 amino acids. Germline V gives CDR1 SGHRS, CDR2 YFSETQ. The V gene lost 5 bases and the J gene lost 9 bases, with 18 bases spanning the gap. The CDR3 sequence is CASRRSGTEGIQYF. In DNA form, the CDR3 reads TGCGCCAGCAGACGTTCGGGTACCGAAGGCATTCAGTACTTC.

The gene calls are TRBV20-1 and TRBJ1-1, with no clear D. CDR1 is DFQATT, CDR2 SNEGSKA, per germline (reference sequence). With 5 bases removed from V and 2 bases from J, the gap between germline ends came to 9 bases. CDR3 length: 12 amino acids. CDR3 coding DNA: TGCAGTGCTCCCCGCCTAAACACTGAAGCTTTCTTT. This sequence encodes CSAPRLNTEAFF.

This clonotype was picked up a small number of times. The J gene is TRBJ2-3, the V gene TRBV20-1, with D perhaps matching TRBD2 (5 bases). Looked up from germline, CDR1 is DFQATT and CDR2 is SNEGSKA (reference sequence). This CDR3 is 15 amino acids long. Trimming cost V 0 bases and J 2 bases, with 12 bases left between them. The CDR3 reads CSARDRGRFTDTQYF. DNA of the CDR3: TGCAGTGCTAGAGACCGGGGTAGATTCACAGATACGCAGTATTTT.

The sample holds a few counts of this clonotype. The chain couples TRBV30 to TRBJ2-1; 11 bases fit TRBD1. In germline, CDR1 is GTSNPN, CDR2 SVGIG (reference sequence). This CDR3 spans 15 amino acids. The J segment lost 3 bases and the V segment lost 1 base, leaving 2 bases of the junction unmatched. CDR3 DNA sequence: TGTGCCTGGAGTGCCGGGACAGGGGGCTACAATGAGCAGTTCTTC. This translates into CAWSAGTGGYNEQFF. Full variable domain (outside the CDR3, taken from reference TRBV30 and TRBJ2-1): SQTIHQWPATLVQPVGSPLSLECTVEGTSNPNLYWYRQAAGRGLQLLFYSVGIGQISSEVPQNLSASRPQDRQFILSSKKLLLSDSGFYLCAWSAGTGGYNEQFFGPGTRLTVL.

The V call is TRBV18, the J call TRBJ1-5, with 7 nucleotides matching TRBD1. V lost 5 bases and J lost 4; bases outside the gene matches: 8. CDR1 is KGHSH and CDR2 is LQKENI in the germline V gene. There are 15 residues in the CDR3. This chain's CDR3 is CASSSDRVVNQPQHF. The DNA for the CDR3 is TGTGCCAGCTCATCCGACAGGGTGGTGAATCAGCCCCAGCATTTT.

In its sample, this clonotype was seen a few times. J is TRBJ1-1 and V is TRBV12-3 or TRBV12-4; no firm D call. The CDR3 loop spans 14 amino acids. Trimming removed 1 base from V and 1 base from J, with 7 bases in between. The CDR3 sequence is CASSLGQSNTEAFF. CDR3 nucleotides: TGTGCCAGCAGTTTAGGGCAGTCGAACACTGAAGCTTTCTTT.

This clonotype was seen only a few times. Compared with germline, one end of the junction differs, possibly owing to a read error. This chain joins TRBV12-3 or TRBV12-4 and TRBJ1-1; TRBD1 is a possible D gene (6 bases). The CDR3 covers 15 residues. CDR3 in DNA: TGTGCCGGCAGTTGGCCACGGGGGGCTAACACTGAAGCTTTCTTT. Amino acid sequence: CAGSWPRGANTEAFF.

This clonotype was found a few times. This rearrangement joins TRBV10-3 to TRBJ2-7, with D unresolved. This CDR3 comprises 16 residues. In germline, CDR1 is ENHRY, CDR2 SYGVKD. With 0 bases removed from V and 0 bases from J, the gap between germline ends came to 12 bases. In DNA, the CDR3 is TGTGCCATCAGTGAGTCGCCCGGACGGAGCTCCTACGAGCAGTACTTC. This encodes CAISESPGRSSYEQYF.

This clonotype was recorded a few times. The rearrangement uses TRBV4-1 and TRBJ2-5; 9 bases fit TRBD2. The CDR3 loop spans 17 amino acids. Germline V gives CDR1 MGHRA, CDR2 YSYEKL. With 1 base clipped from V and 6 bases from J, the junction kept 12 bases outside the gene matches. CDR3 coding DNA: TGCGCCAGCAGCCAAGTACCCGGGACTAGCAGTAGAAAGACCCAGTACTTC. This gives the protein CASSQVPGTSSRKTQYF.

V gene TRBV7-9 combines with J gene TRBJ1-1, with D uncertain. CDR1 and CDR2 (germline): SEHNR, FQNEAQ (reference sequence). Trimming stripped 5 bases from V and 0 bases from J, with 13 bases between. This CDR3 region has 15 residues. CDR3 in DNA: TGTGCCAGCAGCCCGTCGGCAGGCATGAACACTGAAGCTTTCTTT. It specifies CASSPSAGMNTEAFF.

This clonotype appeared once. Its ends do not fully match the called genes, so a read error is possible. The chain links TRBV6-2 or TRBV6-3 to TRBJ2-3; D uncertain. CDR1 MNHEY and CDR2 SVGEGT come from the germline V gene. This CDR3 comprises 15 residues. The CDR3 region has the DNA TGCGCCAGCAGCCCCCTTTTCGACGTCCCAGATACGCAGTATTTT. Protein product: CASSPLFDVPDTQYF.

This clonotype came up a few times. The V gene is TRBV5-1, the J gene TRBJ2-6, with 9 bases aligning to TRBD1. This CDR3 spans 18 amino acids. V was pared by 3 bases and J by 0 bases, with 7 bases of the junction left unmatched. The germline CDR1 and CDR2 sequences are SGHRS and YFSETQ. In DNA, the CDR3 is TGCGCCAGCAGCTCCGAACCGGGACAGGGCTCTGGGGCCAACGTCCTGACTTTC. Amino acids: CASSSEPGQGSGANVLTF.

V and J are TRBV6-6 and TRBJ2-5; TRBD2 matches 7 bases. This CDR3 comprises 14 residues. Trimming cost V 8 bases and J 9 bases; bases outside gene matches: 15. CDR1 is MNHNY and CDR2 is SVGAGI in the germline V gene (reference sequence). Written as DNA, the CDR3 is TGTGCCAGCGGGAGTTGGGCAGTCCGGGAGGCCCAGTACTTC. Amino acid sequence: CASGSWAVREAQYF.

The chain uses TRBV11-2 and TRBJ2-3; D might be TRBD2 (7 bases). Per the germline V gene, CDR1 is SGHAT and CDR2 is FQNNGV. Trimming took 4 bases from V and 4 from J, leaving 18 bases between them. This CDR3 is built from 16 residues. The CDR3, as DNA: TGTGCCAGCAGCTCCTTGGCGGGGGCTCTGGCAGATACGCAGTATTTT. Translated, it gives CASSSLAGALADTQYF.